This T cell receptor beta chain came from a study of blood T cell repertoires in COVID-19. V trimming: 6 bases; J trimming: 5 bases; junction bases outside the gene matches: 10. The germline V gene has CDR1 LNHDA and CDR2 SQIVND (reference sequence). The CDR3 spans 16 residues. How the authors handled the data: Using reference gene primer amplification, nucleated cell counts were estimated. The data were produced by immunoSEQ multiplex PCR, yet TCRdb's version contains in-frame clones alone and is incomplete. That table gives V, J and clone size, and the DNA gave D and trimming. The data contain 240,000 or so clones, about 86% of them singletons.

The rearrangement links TRBV19 to TRBJ2-5; TRBD2 matches 12 bases. The source material was PBMCs or T cells enriched from blood (not recorded which). This receptor was taken from a woman in her forties with acute COVID-19. CDR3 sequence (DNA): TGTGCCAGTAGAGGGGCTAGCGGGAGGGTTGGTGAGACCCAGTACTTC. It is translated as CASRGASGRVGETQYF.